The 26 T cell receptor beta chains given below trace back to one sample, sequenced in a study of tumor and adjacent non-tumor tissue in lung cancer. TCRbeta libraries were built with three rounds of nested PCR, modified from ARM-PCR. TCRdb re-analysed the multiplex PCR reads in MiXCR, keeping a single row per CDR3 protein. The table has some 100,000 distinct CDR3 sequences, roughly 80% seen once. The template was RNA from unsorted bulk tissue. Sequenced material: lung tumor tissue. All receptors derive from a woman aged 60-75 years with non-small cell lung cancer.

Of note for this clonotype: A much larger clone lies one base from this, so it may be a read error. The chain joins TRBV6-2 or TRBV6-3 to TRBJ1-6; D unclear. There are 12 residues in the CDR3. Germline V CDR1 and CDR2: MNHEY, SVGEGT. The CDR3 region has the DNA TGTTCCAGCAGTCTCTCTGATTCACCCCTCCACTTT. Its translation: CSSSLSDSPLHF.

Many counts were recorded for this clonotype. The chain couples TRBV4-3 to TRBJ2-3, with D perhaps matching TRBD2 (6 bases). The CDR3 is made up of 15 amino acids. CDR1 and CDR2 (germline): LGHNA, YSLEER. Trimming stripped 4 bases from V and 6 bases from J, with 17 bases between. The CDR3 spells CASSPQAGPGDTQYF. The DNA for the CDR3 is TGCGCCAGCAGCCCACAAGCGGGCCCCGGGGATACGCAGTATTTT.

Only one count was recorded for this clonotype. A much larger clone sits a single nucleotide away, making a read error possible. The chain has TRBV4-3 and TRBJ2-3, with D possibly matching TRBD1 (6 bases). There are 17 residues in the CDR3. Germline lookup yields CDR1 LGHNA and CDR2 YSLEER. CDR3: CASSQDRLATWTVTQYF. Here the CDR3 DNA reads TGCGCCAGCAGCCAAGATCGGCTAGCTACGTGGACAGTTACGCAGTATTTT.

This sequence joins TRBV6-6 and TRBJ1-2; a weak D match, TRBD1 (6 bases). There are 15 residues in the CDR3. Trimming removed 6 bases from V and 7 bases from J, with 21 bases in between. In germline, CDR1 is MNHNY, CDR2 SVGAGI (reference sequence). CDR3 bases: TGTGCCAGCAGCCCGCGGACAGAGTACGAGTCTGGCTACACCTTC. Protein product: CASSPRTEYESGYTF.

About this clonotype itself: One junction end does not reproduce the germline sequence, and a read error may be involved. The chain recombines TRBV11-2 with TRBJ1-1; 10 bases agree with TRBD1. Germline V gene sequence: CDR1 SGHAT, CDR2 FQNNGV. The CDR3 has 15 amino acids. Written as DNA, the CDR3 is TGTGCCAGCAGGTTAGGCATGGGGCCGGGACAGGGGGCTTTCTTT. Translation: CASRLGMGPGQGAFF.

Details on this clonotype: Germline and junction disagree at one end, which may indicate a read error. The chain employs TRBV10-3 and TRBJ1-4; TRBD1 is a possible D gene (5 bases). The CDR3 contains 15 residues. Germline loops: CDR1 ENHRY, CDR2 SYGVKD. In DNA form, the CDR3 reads TGTGCCATCATTGAGACCAGGGACTCACGTGATAAACTGTTTTTT. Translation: CAIIETRDSRDKLFF.

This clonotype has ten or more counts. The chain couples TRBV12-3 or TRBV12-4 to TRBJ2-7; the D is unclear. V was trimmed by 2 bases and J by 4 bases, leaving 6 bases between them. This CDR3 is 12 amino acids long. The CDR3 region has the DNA TGTGCCAGCAGTTTAAGAGATTACGAGCAGTACTTC. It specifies CASSLRDYEQYF.

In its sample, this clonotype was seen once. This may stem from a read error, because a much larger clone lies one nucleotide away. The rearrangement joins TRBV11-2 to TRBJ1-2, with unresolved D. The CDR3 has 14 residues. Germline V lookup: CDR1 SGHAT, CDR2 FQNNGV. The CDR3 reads CASSLGYGDYGHTF. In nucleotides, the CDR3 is TGTGCCAGCAGCTTAGGTTACGGAGACTATGGCCACACCTTC.

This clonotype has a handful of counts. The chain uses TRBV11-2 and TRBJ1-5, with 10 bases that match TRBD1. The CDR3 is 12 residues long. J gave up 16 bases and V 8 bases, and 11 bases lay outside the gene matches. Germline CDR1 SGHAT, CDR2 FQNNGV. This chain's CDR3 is CASSRDRGQPHF. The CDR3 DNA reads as TGTGCCAGCTCCCGGGACAGGGGTCAGCCCCATTTT.

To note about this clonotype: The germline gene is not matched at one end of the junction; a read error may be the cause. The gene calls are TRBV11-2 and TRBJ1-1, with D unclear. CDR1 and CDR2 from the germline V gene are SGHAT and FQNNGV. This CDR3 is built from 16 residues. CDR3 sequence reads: CACSLVGAIPNTEAFF. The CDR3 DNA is TGTGCCTGCAGCTTAGTGGGCGCTATCCCGAACACCGAAGCTTTCTTT.

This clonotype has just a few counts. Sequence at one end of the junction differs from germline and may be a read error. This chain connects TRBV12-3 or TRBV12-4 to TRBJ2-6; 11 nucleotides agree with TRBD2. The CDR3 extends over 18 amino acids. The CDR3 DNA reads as TGTGCCAGCAGTTTAAGAGGTAGCGGGAGGGCTGGGGCCAACGTCCCGACTTTC. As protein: CASSLRGSGRAGANVPTF.

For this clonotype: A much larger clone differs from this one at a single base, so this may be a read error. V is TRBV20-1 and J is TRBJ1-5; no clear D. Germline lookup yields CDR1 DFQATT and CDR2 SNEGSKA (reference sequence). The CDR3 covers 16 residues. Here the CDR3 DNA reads TGCAATGCTAGAGAGGAGGGATTAGGAAGCAATCAGCCCCAGCATTTT. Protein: CNAREEGLGSNQPQHF.

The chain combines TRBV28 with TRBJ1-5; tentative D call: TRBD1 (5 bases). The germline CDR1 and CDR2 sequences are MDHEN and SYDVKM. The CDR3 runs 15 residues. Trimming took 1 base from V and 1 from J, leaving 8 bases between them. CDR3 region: CASSLSSGSNQPQHF. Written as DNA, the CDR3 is TGTGCCAGCAGTTTATCATCAGGGAGCAATCAGCCCCAGCATTTT.

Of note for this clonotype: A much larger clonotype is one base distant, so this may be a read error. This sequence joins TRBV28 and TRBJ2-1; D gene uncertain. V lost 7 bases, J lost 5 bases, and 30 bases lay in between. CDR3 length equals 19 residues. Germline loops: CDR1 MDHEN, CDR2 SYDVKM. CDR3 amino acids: CASNLFWVAGRRLNNEQFF. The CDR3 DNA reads TGTGCCAGCAATTTGTTCTGGGTGGCCGGGCGACGATTGAACAATGAGCAGTTCTTC. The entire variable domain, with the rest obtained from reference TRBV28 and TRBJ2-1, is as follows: DVKVTQSSRYLVKRTGEKVFLECVQDMDHENMFWYRQDPGLGLRLIYFSYDVKMKEKGDIPEGYSVSREKKERFSLILESASTNQTSMYLCASNLFWVAGRRLNNEQFFGPGTRLTVL.

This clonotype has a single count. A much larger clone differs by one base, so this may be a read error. The CDR3 protein is CSTTGFRLAGGGSSTDTQYF. The DNA of the CDR3 is TGCAGTACTACCGGCTTTAGACTAGCGGGAGGAGGTTCTAGCACAGATACGCAGTATTTT. The chain employs TRBV20-1 and TRBJ2-3, with TRBD2 matching over 13 bases. After removal of 8 bases from V and 0 bases from J, the junction contained 20 bases not matched to a gene. This CDR3 has 20 amino acids. Germline loops: CDR1 DFQATT, CDR2 SNEGSKA (reference sequence).

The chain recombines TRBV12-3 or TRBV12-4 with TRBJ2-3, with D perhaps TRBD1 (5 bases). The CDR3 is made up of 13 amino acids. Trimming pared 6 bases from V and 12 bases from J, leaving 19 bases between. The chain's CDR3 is CASRTVGTDIQYF. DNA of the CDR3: TGTGCCAGCAGGACAGTGGGCACAGATATACAGTATTTT.

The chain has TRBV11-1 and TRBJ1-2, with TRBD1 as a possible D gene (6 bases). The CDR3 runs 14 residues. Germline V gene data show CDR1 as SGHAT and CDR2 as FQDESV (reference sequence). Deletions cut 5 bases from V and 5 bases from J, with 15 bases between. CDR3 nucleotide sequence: TGTGCCAGCAGCACACAGGGCCCGCGTTATGGCTACACCTTC. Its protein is CASSTQGPRYGYTF.

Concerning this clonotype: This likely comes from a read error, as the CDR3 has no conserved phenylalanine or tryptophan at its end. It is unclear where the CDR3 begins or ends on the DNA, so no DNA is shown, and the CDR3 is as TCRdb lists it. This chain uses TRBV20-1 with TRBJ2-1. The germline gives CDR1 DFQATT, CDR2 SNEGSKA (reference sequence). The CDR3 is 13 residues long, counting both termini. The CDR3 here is CSVRAHMNSEQLS.

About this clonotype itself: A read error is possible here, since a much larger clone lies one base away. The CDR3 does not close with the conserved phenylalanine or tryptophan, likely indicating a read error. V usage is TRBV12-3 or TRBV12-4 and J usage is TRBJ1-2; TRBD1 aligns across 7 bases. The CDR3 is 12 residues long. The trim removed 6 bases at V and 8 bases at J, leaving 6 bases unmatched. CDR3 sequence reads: CASSQNRGGYTL. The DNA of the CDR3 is TGTGCCAGCAGCCAGAACAGGGGAGGCTACACCTTG.

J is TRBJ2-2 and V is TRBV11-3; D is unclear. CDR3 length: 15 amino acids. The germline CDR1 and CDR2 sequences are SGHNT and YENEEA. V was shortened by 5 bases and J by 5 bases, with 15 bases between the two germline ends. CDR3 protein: CASSPIVGRTGELFF. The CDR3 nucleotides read TGTGCCAGCAGCCCGATAGTGGGCCGGACCGGGGAGCTGTTTTTT. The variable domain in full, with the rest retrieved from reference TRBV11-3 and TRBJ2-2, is EAGVVQSPRYKIIEKKQPVAFWCNPISGHNTLYWYLQNLGQGPELLIRYENEEAVDDSQLPKDRFSAERLKGVDSTLKIQPAELGDSAVYLCASSPIVGRTGELFFGEGSRLTVL.

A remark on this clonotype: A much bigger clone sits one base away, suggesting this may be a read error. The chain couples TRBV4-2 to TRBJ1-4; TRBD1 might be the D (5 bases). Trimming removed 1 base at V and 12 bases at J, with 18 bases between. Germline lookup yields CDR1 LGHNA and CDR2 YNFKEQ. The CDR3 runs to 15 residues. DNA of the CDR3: TGTGCCAGCAGCCAAGGTTCCAGGGCCCCTCGGGAACTGTTTTTT. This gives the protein CASSQGSRAPRELFF.

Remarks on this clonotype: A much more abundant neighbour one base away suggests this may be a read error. Here the CDR3 reads CASSPTVAEETQYF. The CDR3, as DNA: TGTGCCAGCAGCCCCACTGTGGCCGAAGAGACCCAGTACTTC. V gene TRBV5-6 combines with J gene TRBJ2-5; D unresolved. The CDR3 totals 14 residues. Trimming took off 4 bases at V and 3 bases at J, with 13 bases between the two ends. Germline CDR1 reads SGHDT; CDR2 reads YYEEEE.

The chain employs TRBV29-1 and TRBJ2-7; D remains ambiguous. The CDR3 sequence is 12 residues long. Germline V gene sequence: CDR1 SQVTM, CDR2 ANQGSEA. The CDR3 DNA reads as TGCAACGCTGAGACTGATAACTACGAGCAGTACTTC. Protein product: CNAETDNYEQYF.

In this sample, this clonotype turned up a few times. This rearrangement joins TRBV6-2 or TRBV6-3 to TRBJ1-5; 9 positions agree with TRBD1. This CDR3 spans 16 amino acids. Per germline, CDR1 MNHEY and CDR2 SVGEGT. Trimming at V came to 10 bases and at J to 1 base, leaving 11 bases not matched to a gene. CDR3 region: CATRTGENPSNQPQHF. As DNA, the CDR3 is TGTGCCACTCGGACAGGGGAAAACCCCAGCAATCAGCCCCAGCATTTT.

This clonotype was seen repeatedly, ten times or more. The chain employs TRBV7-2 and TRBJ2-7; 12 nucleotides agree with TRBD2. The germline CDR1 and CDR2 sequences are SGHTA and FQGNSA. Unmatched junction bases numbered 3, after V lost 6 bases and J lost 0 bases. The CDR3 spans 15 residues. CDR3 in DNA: TGTGCCAGCAGGTCGGGACTAGCGGGCTCCTACGAGCAGTACTTC. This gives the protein CASRSGLAGSYEQYF.

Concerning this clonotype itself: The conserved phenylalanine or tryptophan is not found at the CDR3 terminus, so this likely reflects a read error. The CDR3 loop reads CASSRQTGGDNEQYI. The DNA for the CDR3 is TGTGCCAGCAGTCGTCAGACAGGAGGAGACAACGAGCAGTACATC. The chain employs TRBV6-6 and TRBJ2-7, with D possibly TRBD1 on 6 matching bases. V lost 5 bases and J 5 bases, leaving 19 bases between the germline ends. This CDR3 is built from 15 residues. Germline values: CDR1 MNHNY, CDR2 SVGAGI (reference sequence).